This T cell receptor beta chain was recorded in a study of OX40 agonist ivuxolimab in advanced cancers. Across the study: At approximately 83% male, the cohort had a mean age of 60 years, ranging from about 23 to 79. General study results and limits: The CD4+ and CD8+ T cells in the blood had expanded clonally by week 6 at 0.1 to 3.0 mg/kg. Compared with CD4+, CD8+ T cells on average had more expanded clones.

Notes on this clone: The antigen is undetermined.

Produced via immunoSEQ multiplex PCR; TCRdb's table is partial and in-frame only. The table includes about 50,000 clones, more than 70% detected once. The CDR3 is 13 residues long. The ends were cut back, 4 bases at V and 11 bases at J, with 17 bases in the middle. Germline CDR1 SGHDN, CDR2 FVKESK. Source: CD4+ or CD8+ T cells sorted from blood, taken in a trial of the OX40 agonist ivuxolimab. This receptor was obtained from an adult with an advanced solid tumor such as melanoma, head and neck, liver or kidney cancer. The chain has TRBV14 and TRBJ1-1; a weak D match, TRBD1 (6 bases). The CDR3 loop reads CASSRKQGGWAFF. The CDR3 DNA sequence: TGTGCCAGCAGCCGGAAACAGGGAGGTTGGGCTTTCTTT.